This T cell receptor (beta chain) comes out of a study of response to subunit inactivated influenza vaccine. General study results and limits: The authors offered the suggestion that each seasonal influenza vaccination recruits few new T cells.

TCRdb called the RT-PCR reads again in MiXCR, with one record for every CDR3 protein. The sample holds 400,000 to 650,000 distinct CDR3 sequences, around 7.9% seen once. Ten or more counts support this clonotype. What it binds is unknown. The germline gives CDR1 WSHSY, CDR2 SAAADI. The junction had 7 bases not matched to a gene; V was cut back by 7 bases and J by 4 bases. The CDR3 sequence is 14 residues long. This TCR came from a man between 50 and 70 years old who received an inactivated influenza vaccine. Sequencing was performed on PBMCs from blood, taken about 23 months after vaccination. The gene calls are TRBV10-2 and TRBJ2-7, with 10 positions matching TRBD2. CDR3 in amino acids: CASKLAGLIYEQYF. The CDR3 nucleotides read TGCGCCAGCAAACTAGCGGGATTAATTTACGAGCAGTACTTC.